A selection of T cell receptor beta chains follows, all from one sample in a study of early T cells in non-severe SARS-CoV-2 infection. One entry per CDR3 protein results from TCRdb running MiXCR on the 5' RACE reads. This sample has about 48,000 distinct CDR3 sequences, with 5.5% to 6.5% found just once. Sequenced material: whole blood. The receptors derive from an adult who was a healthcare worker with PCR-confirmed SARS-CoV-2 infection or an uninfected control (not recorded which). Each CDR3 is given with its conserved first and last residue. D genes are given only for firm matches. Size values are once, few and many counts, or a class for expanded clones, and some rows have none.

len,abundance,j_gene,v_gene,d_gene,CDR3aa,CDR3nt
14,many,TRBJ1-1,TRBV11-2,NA,CASSLSPGVTEAFF,TGTGCCAGCAGCTTGTCTCCGGGGGTCACTGAAGCTTTCTTT
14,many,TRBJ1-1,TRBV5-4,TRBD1,CAFIAGQGRTEAFF,TGTGCCTTCATAGCAGGACAGGGGAGGACTGAAGCTTTCTTT
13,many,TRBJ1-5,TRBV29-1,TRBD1,CSAGQEAGQPQHF,TGCAGCGCCGGACAGGAGGCTGGACAGCCCCAGCATTTT
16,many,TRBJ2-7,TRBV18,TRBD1,CASSTTSGTGFYEQYF,TGTGCCAGCTCAACAACTTCCGGGACAGGTTTCTACGAGCAGTACTTC
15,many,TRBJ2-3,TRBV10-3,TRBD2,CAAATSGSRADTQYF,TGTGCCGCAGCAACTAGCGGGAGCAGGGCAGATACGCAGTATTTT
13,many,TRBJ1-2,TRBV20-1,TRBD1,CSGTTTGGSGYTF,TGCAGTGGAACGACGACAGGGGGCAGCGGCTACACCTTC
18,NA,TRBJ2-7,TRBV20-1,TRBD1,CSARGGASSGTGLYEQYF,TGCAGTGCTAGAGGCGGGGCGTCTTCCGGGACAGGGCTATACGAGCAGTACTTC
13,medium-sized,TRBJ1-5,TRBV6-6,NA,CASSYGTYQPQHF,TGTGCCAGCAGTTACGGCACATATCAGCCCCAGCATTTT
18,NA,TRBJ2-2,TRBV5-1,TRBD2,CASSWGAGRGYDTGELFF,TGCGCCAGCAGCTGGGGCGCGGGGAGGGGATACGACACCGGGGAGCTGTTTTTT
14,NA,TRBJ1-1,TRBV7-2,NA,CASSQPGQVTEAFF,TGTGCCAGCAGCCAACCCGGACAAGTCACTGAAGCTTTCTTT
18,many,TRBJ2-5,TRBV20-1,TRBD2,CSARDQPSGGLYQETQYF,TGCAGTGCTAGAGATCAACCTAGCGGGGGCCTTTACCAAGAGACCCAGTACTTC
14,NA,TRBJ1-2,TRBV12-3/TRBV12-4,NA,CASSFGGLLYGYTF,TGTGCCAGCAGTTTTGGGGGTCTTCTCTATGGCTACACCTTC
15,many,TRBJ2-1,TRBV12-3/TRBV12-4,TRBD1,CASSLDRAVYNEQFF,TGTGCCAGCAGCCTGGACAGGGCCGTGTACAATGAGCAGTTCTTC
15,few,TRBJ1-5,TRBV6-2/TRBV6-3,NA,CASSASGVGNQPQHF,TGTGCCAGCAGTGCGTCAGGGGTAGGCAATCAGCCCCAGCATTTT
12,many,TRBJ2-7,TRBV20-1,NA,CSGLQGKNEQYF,TGCAGTGGGTTACAGGGTAAAAACGAGCAGTACTTC
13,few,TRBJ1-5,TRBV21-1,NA,CASSKKGDQPQHF,TGTGCCAGCAGCAAAAAAGGGGATCAGCCCCAGCATTTT
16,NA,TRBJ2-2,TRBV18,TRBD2,CASSPTTSGNTGELFF,TGTGCCAGCTCACCAACGACTAGCGGAAACACCGGGGAGCTGTTTTTT
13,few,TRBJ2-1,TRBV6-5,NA,CASRSGKPYEQFF,TGTGCCAGCAGATCCGGGAAGCCATATGAGCAGTTCTTC
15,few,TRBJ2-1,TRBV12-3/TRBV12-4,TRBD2,CASSPSGSSYNEQFF,TGTGCCAGCAGCCCCAGCGGGAGTTCCTACAATGAGCAGTTCTTC
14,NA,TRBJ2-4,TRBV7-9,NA,CASTPPKGFSIQYF,TGTGCCAGCACGCCCCCCAAGGGGTTTAGCATTCAGTACTTC
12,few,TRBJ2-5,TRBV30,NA,CAWGKGRETQYF,TGTGCCTGGGGCAAGGGGAGAGAGACCCAGTACTTC
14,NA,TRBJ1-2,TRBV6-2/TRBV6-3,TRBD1,CASRRQGANYGYTF,TGTGCCAGCAGGAGACAGGGGGCGAACTATGGCTACACCTTC
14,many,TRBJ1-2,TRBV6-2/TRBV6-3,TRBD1,CASSYGDRAYGYTF,TGTGCCAGCAGTTACGGGGACAGGGCCTATGGCTACACCTTC
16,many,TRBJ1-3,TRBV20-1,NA,CSARAPAPGSGNTIYF,TGCAGTGCTAGAGCCCCCGCTCCAGGCTCTGGAAACACCATATATTTT
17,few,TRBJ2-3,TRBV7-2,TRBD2,CASSPGLAGPSTDTQYF,TGTGCCAGCAGCCCAGGACTAGCGGGGCCCTCAACAGATACGCAGTATTTT
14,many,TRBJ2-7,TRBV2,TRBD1,CASRQGPGNHEQYF,TGTGCCAGCAGACAGGGGCCAGGGAACCACGAGCAGTACTTC
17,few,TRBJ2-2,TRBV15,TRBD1,CATSRGRGTGNTGELFF,TGTGCCACCAGCAGAGGTCGAGGGACAGGGAACACCGGGGAGCTGTTTTTT
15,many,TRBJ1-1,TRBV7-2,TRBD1,CASSVGTGGLTEAFF,TGTGCCAGCAGCGTGGGGACAGGGGGTCTCACTGAAGCTTTCTTT
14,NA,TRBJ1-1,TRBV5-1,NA,CASSLEVEGTEAFF,TGCGCCAGCAGCTTGGAAGTAGAGGGCACTGAAGCTTTCTTT
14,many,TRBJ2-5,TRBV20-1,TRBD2,CSARGGGPQETQYF,TGCAGTGCTAGAGGCGGGGGGCCCCAAGAGACCCAGTACTTC
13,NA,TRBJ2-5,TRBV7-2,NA,CASVGTPQETQYF,TGTGCCAGTGTTGGGACACCTCAAGAGACCCAGTACTTC
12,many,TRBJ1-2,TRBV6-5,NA,CASVAPNYGYTF,TGTGCCAGCGTGGCACCGAACTATGGCTACACCTTC
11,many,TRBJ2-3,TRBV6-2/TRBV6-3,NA,CASSRWDTQYF,TGTGCCAGCAGTCGGTGGGATACGCAGTATTTT
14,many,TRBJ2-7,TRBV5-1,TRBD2,CASSRAGGPYEQYF,TGCGCCAGCAGCAGAGCGGGAGGCCCCTACGAGCAGTACTTC
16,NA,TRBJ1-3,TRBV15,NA,CATSRSHGDSGNTIYF,TGTGCCACCAGCAGGTCACACGGGGATTCTGGAAACACCATATATTTT
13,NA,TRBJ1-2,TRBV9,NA,CASSLDNEYGYTF,TGTGCCAGCAGCCTGGACAATGAGTATGGCTACACCTTC
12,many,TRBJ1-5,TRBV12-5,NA,CASGFSGQPQHF,TGTGCTAGTGGTTTTTCAGGGCAGCCCCAGCATTTT
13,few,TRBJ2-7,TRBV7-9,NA,CASSPGLSPGQYF,TGTGCCAGCAGCCCCGGACTGTCGCCGGGGCAGTACTTC